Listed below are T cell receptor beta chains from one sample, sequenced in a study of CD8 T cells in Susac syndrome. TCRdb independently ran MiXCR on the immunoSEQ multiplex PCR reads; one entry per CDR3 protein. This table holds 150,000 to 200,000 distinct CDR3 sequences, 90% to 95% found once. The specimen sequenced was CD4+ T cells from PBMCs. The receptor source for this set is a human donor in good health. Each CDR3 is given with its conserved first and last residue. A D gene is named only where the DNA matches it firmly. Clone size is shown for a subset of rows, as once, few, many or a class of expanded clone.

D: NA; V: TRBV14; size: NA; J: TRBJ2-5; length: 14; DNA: TGTGCCAGCAGCCAAGATAGGGGCCAAGAGACCCAGTACTTC; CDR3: CASSQDRGQETQYF
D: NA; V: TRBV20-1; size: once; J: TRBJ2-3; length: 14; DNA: TGCAGTGCTAGTAACCCTCTGAGCACAGATACGCAGTATTTT; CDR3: CSASNPLSTDTQYF
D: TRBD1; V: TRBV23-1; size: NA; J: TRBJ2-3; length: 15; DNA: TGCGCCAGCAGTCAATCTCCCAGGGGGCATGATACGCAGTATTTT; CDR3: CASSQSPRGHDTQYF
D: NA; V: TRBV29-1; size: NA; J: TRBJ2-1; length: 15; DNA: TGCACCTCGGGGGACCATCCGGGCTCCTACAATGAGCAGTTCTTC; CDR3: CTSGDHPGSYNEQFF
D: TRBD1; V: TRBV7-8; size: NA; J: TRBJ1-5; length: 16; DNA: TGTGCCAGCAGCTTAGTCGGGACAGCGCTACCCCAGCCCCAGCATTTT; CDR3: CASSLVGTALPQPQHF
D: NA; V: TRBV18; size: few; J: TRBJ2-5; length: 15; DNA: TGTGCCAGCTCACGAACCGGGACACGCCAAGAGACCCAGTACTTC; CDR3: CASSRTGTRQETQYF
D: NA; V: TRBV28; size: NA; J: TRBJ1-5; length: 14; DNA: TGTGCCAGCAGTTCGCATATGGGCAATCAGCCCCAGCATTTT; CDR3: CASSSHMGNQPQHF
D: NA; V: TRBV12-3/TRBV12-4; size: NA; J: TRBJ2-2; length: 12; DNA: TGTGCCAGCAGTTCGGGGGTCGGGGAGCTGTTTTTT; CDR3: CASSSGVGELFF
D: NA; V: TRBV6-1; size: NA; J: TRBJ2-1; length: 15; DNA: TGTGCCAGCAGTGAACCCGGGGGCGCCTACAATGAGCAGTTCTTC; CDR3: CASSEPGGAYNEQFF
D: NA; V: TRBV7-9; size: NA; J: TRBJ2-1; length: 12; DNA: TGTGCCAGCACCCCGTCGATCAATGAGCAGTTCTTC; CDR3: CASTPSINEQFF
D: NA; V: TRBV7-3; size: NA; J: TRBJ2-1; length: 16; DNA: TGTGCCAGCAGCTTAACGGTATCGAGCTCCTACAATGAGCAGTTCTTC; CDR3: CASSLTVSSSYNEQFF
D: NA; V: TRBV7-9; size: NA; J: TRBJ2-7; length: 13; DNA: TGTGCCAGCAGCTGGCCGGGGTCCTACGAGCAGTACTTC; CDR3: CASSWPGSYEQYF
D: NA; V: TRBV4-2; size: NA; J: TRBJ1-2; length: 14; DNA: TGTGCCAGCAGCCAAGGCCCCGCAGGGGACGGCTACACCTTC; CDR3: CASSQGPAGDGYTF
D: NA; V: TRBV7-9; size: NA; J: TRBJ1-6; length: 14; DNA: TGTGCCAGCAGCGTCGGACAGAGAGGTTCACCCCTCCACTTT; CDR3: CASSVGQRGSPLHF
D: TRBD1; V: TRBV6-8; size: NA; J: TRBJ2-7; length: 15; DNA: TGTGCCAGCGGCGCGCAGGACAGGGAGTCCTACGAGCAGTACTTC; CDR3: CASGAQDRESYEQYF
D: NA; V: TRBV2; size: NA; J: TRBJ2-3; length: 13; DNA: TGTGCCAGCAGGGGACTTTCTCCAGATACGCAGTATTTT; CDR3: CASRGLSPDTQYF
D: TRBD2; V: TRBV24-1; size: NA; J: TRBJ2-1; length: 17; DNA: TGTGCCACCAGTGATTTTAGCGGGGGGGGCTCCTACAATGAGCAGTTCTTC; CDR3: CATSDFSGGGSYNEQFF
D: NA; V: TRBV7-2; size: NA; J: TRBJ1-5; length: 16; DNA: TGTGCCAGCAGCTTAGGGGGAGGATCTCCCAATCAGCCCCAGCATTTT; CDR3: CASSLGGGSPNQPQHF
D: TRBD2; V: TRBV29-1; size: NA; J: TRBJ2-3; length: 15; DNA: TGCAGCGTTGAAGGCGGAGTAGCGGGGGCAGATACGCAGTATTTT; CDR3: CSVEGGVAGADTQYF
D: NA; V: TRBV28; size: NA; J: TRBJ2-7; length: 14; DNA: TGTGCCAGCAGTATTTCGGACAGACCCTACGAGCAGTACTTC; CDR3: CASSISDRPYEQYF
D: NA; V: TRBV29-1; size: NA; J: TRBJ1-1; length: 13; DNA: TGCAGCGTTGAGCCCCACAGGTACACTGAAGCTTTCTTT; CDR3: CSVEPHRYTEAFF
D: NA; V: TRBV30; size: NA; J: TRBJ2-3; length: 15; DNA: TGTGCCTGGAGTCCTCGGTTGGGCTCACAGAATACGCAGTATTTT; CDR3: CAWSPRLGSQNTQYF
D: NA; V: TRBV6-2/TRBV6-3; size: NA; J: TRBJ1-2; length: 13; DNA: TGTGCCAGCAGTTCGACGGAACGGTATGGCTACACCTTC; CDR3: CASSSTERYGYTF
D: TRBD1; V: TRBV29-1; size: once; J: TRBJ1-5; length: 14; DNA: TGCAGCGTTAGCGACCGACCGGGACAGGGGACCCAGCATTTT; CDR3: CSVSDRPGQGTQHF
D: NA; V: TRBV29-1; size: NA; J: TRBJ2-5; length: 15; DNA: TGCAGCGTTGATAAGGGGTCCCTTTACCAAGAGACCCAGTACTTC; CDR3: CSVDKGSLYQETQYF
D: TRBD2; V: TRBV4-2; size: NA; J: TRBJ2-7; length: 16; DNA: TGTGCCAGCAGCGGGACTAGCGGGGGGCTCTCCTACGAGCAGTACTTC; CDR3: CASSGTSGGLSYEQYF
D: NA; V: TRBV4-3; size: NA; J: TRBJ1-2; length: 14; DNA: TGCGCCAGCAGCCAAGATACGACGGCCTATGGCTACACCTTC; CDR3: CASSQDTTAYGYTF